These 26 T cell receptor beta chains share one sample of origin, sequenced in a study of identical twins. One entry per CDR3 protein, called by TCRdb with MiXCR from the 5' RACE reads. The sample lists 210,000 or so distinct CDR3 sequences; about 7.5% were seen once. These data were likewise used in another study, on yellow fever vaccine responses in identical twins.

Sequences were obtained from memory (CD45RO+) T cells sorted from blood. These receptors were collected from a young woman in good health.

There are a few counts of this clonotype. CDR3 sequence reads: CASSFGTGNYEQYF. For the CDR3, the DNA is TGTGCCAGCAGCTTCGGGACAGGGAACTACGAGCAGTACTTC. The chain uses TRBV7-2 and TRBJ2-7, with 9 bases identical to TRBD1. Germline lookup yields CDR1 SGHTA and CDR2 FQGNSA. The length of the CDR3 is 14 residues. V shed 3 bases, J shed 3 bases, and the junction held 3 bases outside the gene matches.

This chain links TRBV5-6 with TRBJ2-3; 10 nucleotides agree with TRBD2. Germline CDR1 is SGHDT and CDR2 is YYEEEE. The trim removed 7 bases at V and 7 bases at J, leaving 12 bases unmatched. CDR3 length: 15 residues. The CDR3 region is CASGRDGLADNTQYF. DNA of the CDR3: TGTGCCAGCGGAAGGGATGGACTAGCGGACAATACGCAGTATTTT. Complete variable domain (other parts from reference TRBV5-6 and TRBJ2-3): DAGVTQSPTHLIKTRGQQVTLRCSPKSGHDTVSWYQQALGQGPQFIFQYYEEEERQRGNFPDRFSGHQFPNYSSELNVNALLLGDSALYLCASGRDGLADNTQYFGPGTRLTVL.

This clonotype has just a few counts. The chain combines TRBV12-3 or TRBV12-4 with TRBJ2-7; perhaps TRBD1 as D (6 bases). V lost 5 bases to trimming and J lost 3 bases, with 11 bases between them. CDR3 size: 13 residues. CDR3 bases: TGTGCCAGCAGTGGACAGAACCTCTACGAGCAGTACTTC. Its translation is CASSGQNLYEQYF.

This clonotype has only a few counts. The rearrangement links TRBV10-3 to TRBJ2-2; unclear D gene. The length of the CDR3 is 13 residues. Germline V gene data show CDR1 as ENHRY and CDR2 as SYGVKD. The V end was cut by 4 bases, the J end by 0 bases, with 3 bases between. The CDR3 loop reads CAISGANTGELFF. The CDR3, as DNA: TGTGCCATCAGTGGTGCGAACACCGGGGAGCTGTTTTTT.

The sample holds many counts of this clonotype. The CDR3 here is CSADIGTSGTDTQYF. CDR3 nucleotide sequence: TGCAGTGCTGATATTGGGACTAGCGGCACAGATACGCAGTATTTT. The chain links TRBV20-1 to TRBJ2-3; 10 bases are a match to TRBD2. The junction had 6 bases not matched to a gene; V was cut back by 5 bases and J by 1 base. CDR1 DFQATT and CDR2 SNEGSKA come from the germline V gene (reference sequence). The CDR3 loop spans 15 amino acids.

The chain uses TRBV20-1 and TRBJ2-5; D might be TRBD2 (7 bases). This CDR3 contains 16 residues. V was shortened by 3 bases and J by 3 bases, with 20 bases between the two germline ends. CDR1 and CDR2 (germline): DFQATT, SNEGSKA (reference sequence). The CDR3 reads CSASSAGAIIEETQYF. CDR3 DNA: TGCAGTGCTAGTTCTGCGGGGGCTATTATAGAAGAGACCCAGTACTTC.

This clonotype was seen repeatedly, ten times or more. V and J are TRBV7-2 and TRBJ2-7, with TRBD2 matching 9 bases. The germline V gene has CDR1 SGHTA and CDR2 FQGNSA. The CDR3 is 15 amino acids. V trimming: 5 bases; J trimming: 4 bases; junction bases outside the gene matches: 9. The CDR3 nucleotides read TGTGCCAGCAGCACAGGCGGGAGGGGGAAGTACGAGCAGTACTTC. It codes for CASSTGGRGKYEQYF.

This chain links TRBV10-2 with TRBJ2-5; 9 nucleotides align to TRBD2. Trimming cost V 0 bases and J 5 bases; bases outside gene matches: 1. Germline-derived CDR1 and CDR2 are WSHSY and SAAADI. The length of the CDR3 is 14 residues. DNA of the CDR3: TGCGCCAGCAGTGAGTCTAGCGGGAGCGAGACCCAGTACTTC. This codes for CASSESSGSETQYF.

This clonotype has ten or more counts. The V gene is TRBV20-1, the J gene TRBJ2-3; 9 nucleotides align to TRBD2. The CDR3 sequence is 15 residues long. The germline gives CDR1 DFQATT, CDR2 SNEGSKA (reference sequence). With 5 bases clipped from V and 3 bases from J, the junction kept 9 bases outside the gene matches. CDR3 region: CSAYYAGGWTDTQYF. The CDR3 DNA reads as TGCAGTGCTTACTATGCGGGAGGGTGGACAGATACGCAGTATTTT.

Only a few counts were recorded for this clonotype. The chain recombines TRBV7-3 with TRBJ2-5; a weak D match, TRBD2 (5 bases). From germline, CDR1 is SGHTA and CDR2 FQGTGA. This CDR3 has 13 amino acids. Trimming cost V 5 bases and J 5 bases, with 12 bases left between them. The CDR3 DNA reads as TGTGCCAGCAGCCCCTCTGGCGGGGAGACCCAGTACTTC. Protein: CASSPSGGETQYF.

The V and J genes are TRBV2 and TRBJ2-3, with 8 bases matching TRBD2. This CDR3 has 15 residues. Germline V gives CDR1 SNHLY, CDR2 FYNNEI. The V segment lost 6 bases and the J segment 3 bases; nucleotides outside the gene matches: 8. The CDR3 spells CASRGLAGLTDTQYF. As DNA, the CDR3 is TGTGCCAGCAGGGGGTTAGCGGGGCTGACAGATACGCAGTATTTT.

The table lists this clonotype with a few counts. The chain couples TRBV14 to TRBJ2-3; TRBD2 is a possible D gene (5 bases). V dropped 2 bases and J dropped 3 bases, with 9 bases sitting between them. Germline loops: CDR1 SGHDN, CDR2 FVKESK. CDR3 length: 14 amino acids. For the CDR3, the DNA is TGTGCCAGCAGCCAACCCGGGGTGACAGATACGCAGTATTTT. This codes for CASSQPGVTDTQYF.

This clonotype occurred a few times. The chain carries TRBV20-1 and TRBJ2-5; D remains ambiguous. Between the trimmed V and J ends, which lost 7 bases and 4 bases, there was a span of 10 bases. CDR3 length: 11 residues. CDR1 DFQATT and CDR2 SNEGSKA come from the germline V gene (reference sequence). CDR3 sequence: CSVFARETQYF. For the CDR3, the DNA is TGCAGTGTCTTTGCACGAGAGACCCAGTACTTC.

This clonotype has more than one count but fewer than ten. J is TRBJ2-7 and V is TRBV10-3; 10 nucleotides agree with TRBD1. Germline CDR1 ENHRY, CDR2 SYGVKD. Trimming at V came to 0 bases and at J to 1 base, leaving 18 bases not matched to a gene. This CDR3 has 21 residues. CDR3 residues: CAISESTRGDGTGVPSYEQYF. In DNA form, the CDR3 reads TGTGCCATCAGTGAGTCGACTCGTGGTGATGGGACAGGGGTTCCGTCCTACGAGCAGTACTTC.

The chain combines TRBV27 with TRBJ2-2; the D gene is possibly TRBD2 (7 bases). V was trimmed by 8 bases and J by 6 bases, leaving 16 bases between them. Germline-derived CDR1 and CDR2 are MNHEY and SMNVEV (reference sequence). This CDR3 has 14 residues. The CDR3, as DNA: TGTGCCAGCCACAAGGGGGGGGTGGCCGGGGAGCTGTTTTTT. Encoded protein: CASHKGGVAGELFF.

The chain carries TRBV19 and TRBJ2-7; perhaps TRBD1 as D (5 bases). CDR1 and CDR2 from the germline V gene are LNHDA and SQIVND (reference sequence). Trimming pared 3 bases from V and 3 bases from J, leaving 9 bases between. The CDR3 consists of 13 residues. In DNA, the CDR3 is TGTGCCAGTAGTATGGCGCAGGGCTACGAGCAGTACTTC. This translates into CASSMAQGYEQYF.

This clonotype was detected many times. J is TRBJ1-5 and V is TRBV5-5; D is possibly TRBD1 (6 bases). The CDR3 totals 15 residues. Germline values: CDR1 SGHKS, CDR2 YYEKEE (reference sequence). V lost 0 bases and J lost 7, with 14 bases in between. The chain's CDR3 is CASSLVKGGGQPQHF. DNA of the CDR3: TGTGCCAGCAGCTTGGTGAAGGGAGGGGGGCAGCCCCAGCATTTT.

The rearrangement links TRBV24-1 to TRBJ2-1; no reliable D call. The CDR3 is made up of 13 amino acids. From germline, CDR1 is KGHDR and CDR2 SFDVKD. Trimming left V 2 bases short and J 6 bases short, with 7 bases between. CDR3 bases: TGTGCCACCAGTGATTCCCGAATCAATGAGCAGTTCTTC. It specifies CATSDSRINEQFF.

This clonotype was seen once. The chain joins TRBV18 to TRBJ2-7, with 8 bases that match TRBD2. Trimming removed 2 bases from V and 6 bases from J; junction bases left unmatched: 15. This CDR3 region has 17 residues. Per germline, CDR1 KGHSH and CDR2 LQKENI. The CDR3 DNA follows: TGTGCCAGCTCACCAGTTCTTTCCGGGGGGGCCGGGTCCGAGCAGTACTTC. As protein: CASSPVLSGGAGSEQYF.

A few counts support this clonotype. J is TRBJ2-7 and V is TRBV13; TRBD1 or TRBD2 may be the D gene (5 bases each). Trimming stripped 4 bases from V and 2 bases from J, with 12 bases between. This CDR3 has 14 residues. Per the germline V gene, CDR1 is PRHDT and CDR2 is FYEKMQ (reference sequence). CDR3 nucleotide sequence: TGTGCCAGCAGCTCGTCCGGGACGACCTACGAGCAGTACTTC. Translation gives CASSSSGTTYEQYF.

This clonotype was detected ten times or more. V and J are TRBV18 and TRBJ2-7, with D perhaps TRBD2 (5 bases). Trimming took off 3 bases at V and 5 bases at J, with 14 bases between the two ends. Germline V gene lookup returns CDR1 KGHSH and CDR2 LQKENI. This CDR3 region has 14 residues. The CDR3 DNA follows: TGTGCCAGCTCACCTTTACCGGGATTCAACGAGCAGTACTTC. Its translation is CASSPLPGFNEQYF.

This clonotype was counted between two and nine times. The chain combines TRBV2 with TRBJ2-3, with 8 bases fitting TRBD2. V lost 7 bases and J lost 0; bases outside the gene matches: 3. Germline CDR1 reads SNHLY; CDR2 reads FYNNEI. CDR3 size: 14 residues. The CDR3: CASNLAGSTDTQYF. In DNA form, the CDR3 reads TGTGCCAGCAATCTAGCGGGCAGCACAGATACGCAGTATTTT.

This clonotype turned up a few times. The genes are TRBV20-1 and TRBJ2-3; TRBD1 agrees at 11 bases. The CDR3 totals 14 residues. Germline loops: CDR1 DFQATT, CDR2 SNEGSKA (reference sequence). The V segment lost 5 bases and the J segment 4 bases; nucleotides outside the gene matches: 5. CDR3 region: CSAEGQGAPDTQYF. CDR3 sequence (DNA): TGCAGTGCTGAAGGACAGGGGGCCCCAGATACGCAGTATTTT.

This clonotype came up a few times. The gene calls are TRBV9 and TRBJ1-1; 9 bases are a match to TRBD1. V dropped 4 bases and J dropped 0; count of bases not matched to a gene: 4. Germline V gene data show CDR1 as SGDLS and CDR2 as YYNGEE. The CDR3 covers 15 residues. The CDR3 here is CASSTGDRVNTEAFF. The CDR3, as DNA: TGTGCCAGCAGCACAGGGGACAGGGTGAACACTGAAGCTTTCTTT.

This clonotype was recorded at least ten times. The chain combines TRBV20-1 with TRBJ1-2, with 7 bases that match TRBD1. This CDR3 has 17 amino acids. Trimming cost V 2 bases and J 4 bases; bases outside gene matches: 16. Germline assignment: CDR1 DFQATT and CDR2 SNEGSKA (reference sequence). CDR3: CSARKRQKGQLGYGYTF. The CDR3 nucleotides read TGCAGTGCTAGAAAACGTCAAAAGGGACAGCTAGGCTATGGCTACACCTTC.

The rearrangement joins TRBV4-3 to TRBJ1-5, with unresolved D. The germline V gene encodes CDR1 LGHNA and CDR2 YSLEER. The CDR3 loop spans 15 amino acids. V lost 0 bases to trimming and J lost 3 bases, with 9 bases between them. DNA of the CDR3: TGCGCCAGCAGCCAAGATCGGGCCTTCAATCAGCCCCAGCATTTT. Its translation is CASSQDRAFNQPQHF.